Listed below are T cell receptor beta chains from one sample, sequenced in a study of blood T cell repertoires in COVID-19. Clones were read by immunoSEQ multiplex PCR, and TCRdb kept only the in-frame ones, dropping some. In the table there are roughly 63,000 clones, 70% to 80% of which are singletons. Sequenced material: peripheral blood. The receptors were gathered from a human donor in a cohort sampled during active COVID-19. Each CDR3 is given with its conserved first and last residue. Each record gives: CDR3 length, J gene, D gene, V gene, clone size, CDR3 DNA, CDR3 protein. A D gene is named only where the DNA matches it firmly. Size tells how often a clone was seen (once, few, many) or the class of an expanded clone, and some rows leave it out.

len: 13
j_gene: TRBJ2-5
d_gene: TRBD2
v_gene: TRBV12-3/TRBV12-4
abundance: NA
CDR3nt: TGTGCCAGCAGTTTAACCGGGGAGGGGACCCAGTACTTC
CDR3aa: CASSLTGEGTQYF

len: 16
j_gene: TRBJ2-7
d_gene: NA
v_gene: TRBV11-3
abundance: NA
CDR3nt: TGTGCCAGCAGCTTAGCAGGGGCAAGGAGCTCCTACGAGCAGTACTTC
CDR3aa: CASSLAGARSSYEQYF

len: 17
j_gene: TRBJ1-1
d_gene: NA
v_gene: TRBV9
abundance: once
CDR3nt: TGTGCCAGCAGCGTAGGGCTGGGGGGGGCCCCGAACACTGAAGCTTTCTTT
CDR3aa: CASSVGLGGAPNTEAFF

len: 16
j_gene: TRBJ2-3
d_gene: TRBD2
v_gene: TRBV5-6
abundance: NA
CDR3nt: TGTGCCAGCAGCCGCTGGACTAGCGGGAGATCAGATACGCAGTATTTT
CDR3aa: CASSRWTSGRSDTQYF

len: 13
j_gene: TRBJ1-2
d_gene: TRBD1
v_gene: TRBV18
abundance: NA
CDR3nt: TGTGCCAGCTCACTGAACAGGGGAGGTGGCTACACCTTC
CDR3aa: CASSLNRGGGYTF

len: 15
j_gene: TRBJ2-3
d_gene: NA
v_gene: TRBV4-3
abundance: NA
CDR3nt: TGCGCCAGCAGCCCCGGCGGGCGAGGATCGAGTACGCAGTATTTT
CDR3aa: CASSPGGRGSSTQYF

len: 13
j_gene: TRBJ2-7
d_gene: NA
v_gene: TRBV3-1/TRBV3-2
abundance: NA
CDR3nt: TGTGCCAGCAGCCAAAGCACTAGCTACGAGCAGTACTTC
CDR3aa: CASSQSTSYEQYF

len: 13
j_gene: TRBJ1-1
d_gene: NA
v_gene: TRBV5-1
abundance: many
CDR3nt: TGCGCCAGCAGAGAGACTTTAAACACTGAAGCTTTCTTT
CDR3aa: CASRETLNTEAFF

len: 15
j_gene: TRBJ2-7
d_gene: TRBD2
v_gene: TRBV10-1
abundance: NA
CDR3nt: TGCGCCAGCAGTGTCGGGACTAGCGGAGGCTACGAGCAGTACTTC
CDR3aa: CASSVGTSGGYEQYF

len: 15
j_gene: TRBJ1-5
d_gene: NA
v_gene: TRBV30
abundance: few
CDR3nt: TGTGCCTGGAGTGCGGTCAGCGGGGTAGATCAGCCCCAGCATTTT
CDR3aa: CAWSAVSGVDQPQHF

len: 15
j_gene: TRBJ2-7
d_gene: TRBD2
v_gene: TRBV4-3
abundance: NA
CDR3nt: TGCGCCAGCAGCCAAGAGCTAGCGGGGGCCTACGAGCAGTACTTC
CDR3aa: CASSQELAGAYEQYF

len: 16
j_gene: TRBJ2-1
d_gene: NA
v_gene: TRBV14
abundance: NA
CDR3nt: TGTGCCACCGCAAATTCCCTGGGCGGGATCGCCAATGAGCAGTTCTTC
CDR3aa: CATANSLGGIANEQFF

len: 17
j_gene: TRBJ1-5
d_gene: NA
v_gene: TRBV19
abundance: NA
CDR3nt: TGTGCCAGTAGTGCAACGACAGGACTCTATAGCAATCAGCCCCAGCATTTT
CDR3aa: CASSATTGLYSNQPQHF

len: 14
j_gene: TRBJ2-7
d_gene: NA
v_gene: TRBV11-2
abundance: NA
CDR3nt: TGTGCCAGCAGCCCGAGGGGGACCTCCTACGAGCAGTACTTC
CDR3aa: CASSPRGTSYEQYF

len: 16
j_gene: TRBJ1-4
d_gene: NA
v_gene: TRBV5-1
abundance: NA
CDR3nt: TGCGCCAGCAGCATCCAGGGATCTGCAACTAATGAAAAACTGTTTTTT
CDR3aa: CASSIQGSATNEKLFF

len: 12
j_gene: TRBJ1-5
d_gene: TRBD1
v_gene: TRBV30
abundance: NA
CDR3nt: TGTGCCTTTGGACAGGGGTATCAGCCCCAGCATTTT
CDR3aa: CAFGQGYQPQHF

len: 16
j_gene: TRBJ2-4
d_gene: NA
v_gene: TRBV27
abundance: NA
CDR3nt: TGTGCCAGCACCGAGAGGGCGGGATTCAGCAAAAACATTCAGTACTTC
CDR3aa: CASTERAGFSKNIQYF

len: 14
j_gene: TRBJ2-1
d_gene: NA
v_gene: TRBV15
abundance: NA
CDR3nt: TGTGCCACCAGCAGAGAAAGGCAGGTTGGTGAGCAGTTCTTC
CDR3aa: CATSRERQVGEQFF

len: 12
j_gene: TRBJ1-2
d_gene: NA
v_gene: TRBV9
abundance: once
CDR3nt: TGTGCCAGCAGCATGAGGTCCGGCGGCTACACCTTC
CDR3aa: CASSMRSGGYTF

len: 15
j_gene: TRBJ2-1
d_gene: TRBD2
v_gene: TRBV18
abundance: NA
CDR3nt: TGTGCCAGCTCACCCCTAGCGGGAGGGTACAATGAGCAGTTCTTC
CDR3aa: CASSPLAGGYNEQFF

len: 16
j_gene: TRBJ2-5
d_gene: NA
v_gene: TRBV23-1
abundance: NA
CDR3nt: TGCGCCAGCAGTCAATCTGGGGGGAGGCCGCAAGAGACCCAGTACTTC
CDR3aa: CASSQSGGRPQETQYF

len: 13
j_gene: TRBJ1-2
d_gene: NA
v_gene: TRBV19
abundance: NA
CDR3nt: TGTGCCAGTAGCCGCGGGACGGAACGTGGCTACACCTTC
CDR3aa: CASSRGTERGYTF

len: 16
j_gene: TRBJ1-2
d_gene: NA
v_gene: TRBV24-1
abundance: NA
CDR3nt: TGTGCCACCAGTGATTTCTCCGTGGGGGCATCCTTTGGCTACACCTTC
CDR3aa: CATSDFSVGASFGYTF

len: 14
j_gene: TRBJ2-7
d_gene: TRBD1
v_gene: TRBV7-9
abundance: few
CDR3nt: TGTGCCAGCAGCTCTCGGACAGGGCCCCACGAGCAGTACTTC
CDR3aa: CASSSRTGPHEQYF

len: 13
j_gene: TRBJ2-3
d_gene: TRBD2
v_gene: TRBV6-5
abundance: NA
CDR3nt: TGTGCCAGCAGGGAGGCGGGAGTAAATACGCAGTATTTT
CDR3aa: CASREAGVNTQYF

len: 15
j_gene: TRBJ2-7
d_gene: NA
v_gene: TRBV29-1
abundance: NA
CDR3nt: TGCAGCGTTGAAGATCCGAGCTCCGGTACCTACGAGCAGTACTTC
CDR3aa: CSVEDPSSGTYEQYF

len: 13
j_gene: TRBJ2-1
d_gene: NA
v_gene: TRBV5-1
abundance: NA
CDR3nt: TGCGCCAGCAGCTCCCCACGCCTTGAGGAGCAGTTCTTC
CDR3aa: CASSSPRLEEQFF